The 9 T cell receptor beta chains in this list originate from one sample, sequenced in a study of blood T cells in healthy people across ages. A second PCR of 7 to 11 cycles used a sample-barcoded 5' primer and a J-beta primer mix. From the 5' RACE reads, TCRdb called clonotypes with MiXCR, one entry per CDR3 protein. The sample has 650,000 to 1,000,000 distinct CDR3 sequences, 35% to 50% seen once. The specimen sequenced was blood. These receptors originate from a man at least 80 years old in good health.

A single count supports this clonotype. The genes are TRBV7-2 and TRBJ2-2, with TRBD1 as a possible D gene (6 bases). CDR1 and CDR2 from the germline V gene are SGHTA and FQGNSA. Trimming removed 3 bases at V and 4 bases at J, with 15 bases between. The CDR3 runs to 16 residues. CDR3 residues: CASSLDSGALTGELFF. The DNA for the CDR3 is TGTGCCAGCAGCTTGGACAGTGGGGCGCTCACCGGGGAGCTGTTTTTT.

V usage is TRBV28 and J usage is TRBJ1-6; D call uncertain. The CDR3 spans 14 residues. Germline V gene sequence: CDR1 MDHEN, CDR2 SYDVKM. Trimming cost V 7 bases and J 9 bases, with 16 bases left between them. Written as DNA, the CDR3 is TGTGCCAGCACCTCGACACCAGAAATTTCACCCCTCCACTTT. Protein product: CASTSTPEISPLHF.

This clonotype was picked up a small number of times. V and J are TRBV3-1 and TRBJ2-1; maybe TRBD2 (6 bases). The CDR3 runs 16 residues. Germline values: CDR1 LGHDT, CDR2 YNNKEL (reference sequence). Trimming took off 4 bases at V and 3 bases at J, with 16 bases between the two ends. The CDR3 nucleotides are TGTGCCAGCAGCCCCTCGGCCGGGAGAAGCTACAATGAGCAGTTCTTC. It codes for CASSPSAGRSYNEQFF.

V gene TRBV5-1 combines with J gene TRBJ1-1; no clear D gene. V gave up 4 bases and J gave up 4 bases, with 17 bases separating them. The CDR3 has 15 residues. Germline lookup yields CDR1 SGHRS and CDR2 YFSETQ. The CDR3 loop reads CASSERARGPTEAFF. The CDR3, as DNA: TGCGCCAGCAGCGAGCGGGCACGAGGACCCACTGAAGCTTTCTTT. The full variable domain, its missing parts supplied by reference TRBV5-1 and TRBJ1-1, is KAGVTQTPRYLIKTRGQQVTLSCSPISGHRSVSWYQQTPGQGLQFLFEYFSETQRNKGNFPGRFSGRQFSNSRSEMNVSTLELGDSALYLCASSERARGPTEAFFGQGTRLTVV.

This clonotype was seen a handful of times. The rearrangement joins TRBV5-1 to TRBJ2-5; 7 bases agree with TRBD2. V shed 7 bases, J shed 3 bases, and the junction held 9 bases outside the gene matches. The CDR3 loop spans 14 amino acids. Germline CDR1 is SGHRS and CDR2 is YFSETQ. The DNA of the CDR3 is TGCGCCAGCGGCCCCTCGGGAGGCGAAGAGACCCAGTACTTC. It yields the protein CASGPSGGEETQYF.

V and J are TRBV24-1 and TRBJ2-6; the match to TRBD2 covers 7 bases. The CDR3 is 15 residues long. In germline, CDR1 is KGHDR, CDR2 SFDVKD. The V and J ends lost 3 bases and 5 bases, in that order; junction bases with no gene match: 3. CDR3 region: CATSDSGARANVLTF. The CDR3 DNA sequence: TGTGCCACCAGTGATAGCGGGGCTAGGGCCAACGTCCTGACTTTC.

For the CDR3, the DNA is TGCAGTGCTAGGCGAGGTGCCAACACTGAAGCTTTCTTT. It encodes CSARRGANTEAFF. The chain joins TRBV20-1 to TRBJ1-1; unclear D gene. Deletions cut 3 bases from V and 2 bases from J, with 10 bases between. This CDR3 has 13 residues. Germline CDR1 reads DFQATT; CDR2 reads SNEGSKA (reference sequence).

The chain links TRBV27 to TRBJ2-7; TRBD1 matches 9 bases. Germline assignment: CDR1 MNHEY and CDR2 SMNVEV (reference sequence). This CDR3 comprises 15 residues. J gave up 7 bases and V 6 bases, and 13 bases lay outside the gene matches. The CDR3 DNA is TGTGCCAGCAGCCGTGACAGGGGGGATTACAATGAGCAGTACTTC. Its protein is CASSRDRGDYNEQYF.

The rearrangement joins TRBV14 to TRBJ2-4; a possible D gene is TRBD1 (5 bases). CDR3 length: 15 amino acids. Between the trimmed V and J ends, which lost 1 base and 8 bases, there was a span of 15 bases. In germline, CDR1 is SGHDN, CDR2 FVKESK. CDR3 DNA: TGTGCCAGCAGCCAAGTTAAAGGGGAAGTGGACATTCAGTACTTC. Translation: CASSQVKGEVDIQYF.